The entry that follows covers one TCR beta chain sequence. Antigen unknown. The data are from a study of cytomegalovirus exposure and HLA in healthy donors. The CDR3 contains 13 residues. CDR1 MDHEN and CDR2 SYDVKM come from the germline V gene. The V gene lost 4 bases and the J gene lost 7 bases, with 11 bases spanning the gap. This table comes from immunoSEQ multiplex PCR, and its TCRdb copy is limited to in-frame clones, with some not included. The sample comprises about 190,000 clones, approximately 83% of which are singletons, and 2.8% rests with the top ten. Study-wide results and caveats: The TCR clusters that emerged in the first cohort tended, a later analysis found, to co-occur in the roughly 110 validation repertoires. Associated with cytomegalovirus, according to the listing, were 170 or so TCR beta chains.

This receptor was identified in a woman under 30 in good health and CMV-seropositive. The rearrangement uses TRBV28 and TRBJ1-5; tentatively, D is TRBD1 (6 bases). The sequencing input was PBMCs. CDR3 in amino acids: CASSYQGPQPQHF. Written as DNA, the CDR3 is TGTGCCAGCAGTTACCAGGGGCCCCAGCCCCAGCATTTT.